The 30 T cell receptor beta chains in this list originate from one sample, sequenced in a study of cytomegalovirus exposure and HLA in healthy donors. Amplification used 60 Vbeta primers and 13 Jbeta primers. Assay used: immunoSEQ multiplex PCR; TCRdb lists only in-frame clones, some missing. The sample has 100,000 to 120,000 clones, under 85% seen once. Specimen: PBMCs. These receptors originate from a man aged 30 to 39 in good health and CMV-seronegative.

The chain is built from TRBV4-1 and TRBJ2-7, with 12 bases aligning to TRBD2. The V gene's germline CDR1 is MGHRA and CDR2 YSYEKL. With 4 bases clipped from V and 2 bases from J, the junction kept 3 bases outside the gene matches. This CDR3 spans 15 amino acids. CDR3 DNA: TGCGCCAGCAGCCTGACTAGCGGGAGCCCCTACGAGCAGTACTTC. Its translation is CASSLTSGSPYEQYF.

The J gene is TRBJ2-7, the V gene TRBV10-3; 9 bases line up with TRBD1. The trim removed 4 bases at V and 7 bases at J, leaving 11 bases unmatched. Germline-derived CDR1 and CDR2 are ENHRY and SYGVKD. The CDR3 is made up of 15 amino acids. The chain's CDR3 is CAISGSGQGSSEQYF. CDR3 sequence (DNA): TGTGCCATCAGTGGGTCCGGACAGGGGTCTTCGGAGCAGTACTTC.

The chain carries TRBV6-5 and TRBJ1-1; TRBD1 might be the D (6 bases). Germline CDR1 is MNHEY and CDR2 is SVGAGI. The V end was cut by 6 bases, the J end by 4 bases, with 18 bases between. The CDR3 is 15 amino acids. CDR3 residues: CASRHGGSAGTEAFF. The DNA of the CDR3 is TGTGCCAGCAGACATGGGGGCTCCGCGGGCACTGAAGCTTTCTTT.

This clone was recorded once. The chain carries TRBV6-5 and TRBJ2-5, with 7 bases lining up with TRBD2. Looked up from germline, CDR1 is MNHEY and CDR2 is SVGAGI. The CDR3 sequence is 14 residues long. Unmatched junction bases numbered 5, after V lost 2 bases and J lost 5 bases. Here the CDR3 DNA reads TGTGCCAGCAGTTACATAGGACTAGTTGAGACCCAGTACTTC. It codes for CASSYIGLVETQYF.

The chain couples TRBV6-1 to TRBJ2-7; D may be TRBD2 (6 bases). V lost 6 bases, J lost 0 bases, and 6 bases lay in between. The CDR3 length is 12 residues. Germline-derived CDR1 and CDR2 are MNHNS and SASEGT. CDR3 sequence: CASRGLSYEQYF. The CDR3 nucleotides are TGTGCCAGCAGGGGACTCTCCTACGAGCAGTACTTC.

CDR3 in DNA: TGTGCCAGCTCCCAGGGACAGGGGGTATCACCCCTCCACTTT. Translation: CASSQGQGVSPLHF. The V call is TRBV18, the J call TRBJ1-6; 11 bases are a match to TRBD1. V lost 6 bases, J lost 10 bases, and 5 bases stayed unmatched. Germline-derived CDR1 and CDR2 are KGHSH and LQKENI. The CDR3 covers 14 residues. Filled out from reference TRBV18 and TRBJ1-6, the complete variable domain reads NAGVMQNPRHLVRRRGQEARLRCSPMKGHSHVYWYRQLPEEGLKFMVYLQKENIIDESGMPKERFSAEFPKEGPSILRIQQVVRGDSAAYFCASSQGQGVSPLHFGNGTRLTVT.

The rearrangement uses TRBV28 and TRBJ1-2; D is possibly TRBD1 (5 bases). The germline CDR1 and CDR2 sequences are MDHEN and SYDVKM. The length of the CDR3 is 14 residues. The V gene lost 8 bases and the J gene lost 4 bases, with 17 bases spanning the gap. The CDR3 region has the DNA TGTGCCAGCGCCGCCTCCAGGGAACTCTATGGCTACACCTTC. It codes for CASAASRELYGYTF.

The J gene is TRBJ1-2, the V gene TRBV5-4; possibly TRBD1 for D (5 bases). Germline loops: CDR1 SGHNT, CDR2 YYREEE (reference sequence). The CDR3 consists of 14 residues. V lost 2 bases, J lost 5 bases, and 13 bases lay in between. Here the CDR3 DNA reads TGTGCCAGCAGCTTCGCACCAGGGCAGTATGGCTACACCTTC. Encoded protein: CASSFAPGQYGYTF.

Here the CDR3 reads CASRDSQAGSDEQFF. The CDR3 DNA follows: TGTGCCAGCAGGGATAGCCAAGCAGGGTCAGATGAGCAGTTCTTC. The V and J genes are TRBV7-6 and TRBJ2-1; the D gene is possibly TRBD1 (5 bases). The CDR3 runs 15 residues. CDR1 is SGHVS and CDR2 is FNYEAQ in the germline V gene. Trimming took 6 bases from V and 8 from J, leaving 20 bases between them.

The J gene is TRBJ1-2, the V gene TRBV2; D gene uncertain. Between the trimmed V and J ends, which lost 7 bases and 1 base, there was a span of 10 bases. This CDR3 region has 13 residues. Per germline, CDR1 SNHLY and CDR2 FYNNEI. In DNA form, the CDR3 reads TGTGCCAGCAATAGTGAAGATAACTATGGCTACACCTTC. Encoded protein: CASNSEDNYGYTF.

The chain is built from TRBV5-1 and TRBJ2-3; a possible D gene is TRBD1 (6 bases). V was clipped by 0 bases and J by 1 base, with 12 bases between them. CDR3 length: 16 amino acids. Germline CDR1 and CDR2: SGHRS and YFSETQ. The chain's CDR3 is CASSLGTAPGTDTQYF. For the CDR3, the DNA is TGCGCCAGCAGCTTGGGGACAGCCCCGGGCACAGATACGCAGTATTTT.

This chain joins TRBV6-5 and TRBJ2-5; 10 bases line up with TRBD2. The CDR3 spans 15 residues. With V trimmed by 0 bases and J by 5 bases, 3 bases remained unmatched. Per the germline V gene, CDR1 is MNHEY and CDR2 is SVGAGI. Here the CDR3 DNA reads TGTGCCAGCAGTTACTCCAGCGGGAGGGGGGAGACCCAGTACTTC. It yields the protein CASSYSSGRGETQYF.

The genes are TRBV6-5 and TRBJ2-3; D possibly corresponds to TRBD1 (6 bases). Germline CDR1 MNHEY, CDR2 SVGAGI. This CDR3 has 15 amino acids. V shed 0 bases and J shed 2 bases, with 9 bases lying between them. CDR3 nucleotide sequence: TGTGCCAGCAGTTACTCGTGGACAGACACAGATACGCAGTATTTT. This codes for CASSYSWTDTDTQYF.

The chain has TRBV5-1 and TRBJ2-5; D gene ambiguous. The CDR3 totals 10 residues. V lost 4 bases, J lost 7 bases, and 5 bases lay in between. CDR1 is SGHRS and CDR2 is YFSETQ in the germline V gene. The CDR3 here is CASSAPTQYF. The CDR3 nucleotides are TGCGCCAGCAGCGCGCCGACCCAGTACTTC.

CDR3 region: CASRRQGYEQYF. In nucleotides, the CDR3 is TGTGCCAGCAGAAGACAGGGATACGAGCAGTACTTC. The chain uses TRBV28 and TRBJ2-7, with 7 bases matching TRBD1. The CDR3 contains 12 residues. Unmatched junction bases numbered 3, after V lost 6 bases and J lost 4 bases. Germline V gives CDR1 MDHEN, CDR2 SYDVKM.

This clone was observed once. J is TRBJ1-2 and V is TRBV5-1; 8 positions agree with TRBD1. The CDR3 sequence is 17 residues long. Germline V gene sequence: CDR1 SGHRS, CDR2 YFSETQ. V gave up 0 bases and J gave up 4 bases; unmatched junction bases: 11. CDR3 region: CASSLDFWDRSLYGYTF. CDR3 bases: TGCGCCAGCAGCTTGGATTTTTGGGACAGGAGCCTCTATGGCTACACCTTC.

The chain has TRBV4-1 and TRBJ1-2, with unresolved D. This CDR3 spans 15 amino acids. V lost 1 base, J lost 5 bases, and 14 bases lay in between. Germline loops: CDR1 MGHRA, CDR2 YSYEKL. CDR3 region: CASSQVPGGRYGYTF. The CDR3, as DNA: TGCGCCAGCAGCCAAGTTCCGGGAGGGAGATATGGCTACACCTTC.

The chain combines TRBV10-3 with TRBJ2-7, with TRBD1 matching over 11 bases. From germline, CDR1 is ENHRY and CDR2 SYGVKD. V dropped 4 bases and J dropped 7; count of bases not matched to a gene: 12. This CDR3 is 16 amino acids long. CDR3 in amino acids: CAISGGQGVGGREQYF. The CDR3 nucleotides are TGTGCCATCAGTGGGGGACAGGGGGTTGGCGGGAGAGAGCAGTACTTC.

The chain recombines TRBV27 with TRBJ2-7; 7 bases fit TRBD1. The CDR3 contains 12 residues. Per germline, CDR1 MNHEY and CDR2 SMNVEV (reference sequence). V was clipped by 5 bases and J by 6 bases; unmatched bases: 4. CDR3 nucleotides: TGTGCCAGCAGTATCCGGACAGGCGAGCAGTACTTC. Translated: CASSIRTGEQYF.

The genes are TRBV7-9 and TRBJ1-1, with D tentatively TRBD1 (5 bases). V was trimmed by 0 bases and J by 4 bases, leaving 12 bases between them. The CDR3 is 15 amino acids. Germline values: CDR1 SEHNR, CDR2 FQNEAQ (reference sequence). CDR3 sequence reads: CASSLAPAGRTEAFF. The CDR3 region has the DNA TGTGCCAGCAGCTTAGCCCCCGCAGGGCGCACTGAAGCTTTCTTT. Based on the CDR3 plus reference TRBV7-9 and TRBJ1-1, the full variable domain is DTGVSQNPRHKITKRGQNVTFRCDPISEHNRLYWYRQTLGQGPEFLTYFQNEAQLEKSRLLSDRFSAERPKGSFSTLEIQRTEQGDSAMYLCASSLAPAGRTEAFFGQGTRLTVV.

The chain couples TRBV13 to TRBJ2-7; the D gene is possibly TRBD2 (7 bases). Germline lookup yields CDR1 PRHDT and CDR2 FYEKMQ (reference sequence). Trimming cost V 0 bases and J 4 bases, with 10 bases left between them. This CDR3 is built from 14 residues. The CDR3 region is CASSLGGGAYEQYF. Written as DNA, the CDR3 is TGTGCCAGCAGCTTAGGTGGGGGGGCTTACGAGCAGTACTTC.

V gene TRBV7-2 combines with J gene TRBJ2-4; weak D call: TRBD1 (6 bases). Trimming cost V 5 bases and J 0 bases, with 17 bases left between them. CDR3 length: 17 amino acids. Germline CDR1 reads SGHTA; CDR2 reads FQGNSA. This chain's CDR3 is CASSGTKGDLAKNIQYF. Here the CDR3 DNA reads TGTGCCAGCAGCGGGACAAAAGGGGATCTAGCCAAAAACATTCAGTACTTC.

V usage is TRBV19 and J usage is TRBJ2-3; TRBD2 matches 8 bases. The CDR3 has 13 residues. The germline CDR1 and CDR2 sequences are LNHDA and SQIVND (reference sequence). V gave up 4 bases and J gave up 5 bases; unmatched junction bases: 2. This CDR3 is CASSTGGEDTQYF. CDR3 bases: TGTGCCAGTAGTACGGGAGGGGAAGATACGCAGTATTTT.

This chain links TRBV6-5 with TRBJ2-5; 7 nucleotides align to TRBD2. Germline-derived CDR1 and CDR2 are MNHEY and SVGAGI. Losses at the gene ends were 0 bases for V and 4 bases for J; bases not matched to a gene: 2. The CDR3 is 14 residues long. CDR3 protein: CASSYSTGGETQYF. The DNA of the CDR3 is TGTGCCAGCAGTTACTCGACGGGGGGAGAGACCCAGTACTTC.

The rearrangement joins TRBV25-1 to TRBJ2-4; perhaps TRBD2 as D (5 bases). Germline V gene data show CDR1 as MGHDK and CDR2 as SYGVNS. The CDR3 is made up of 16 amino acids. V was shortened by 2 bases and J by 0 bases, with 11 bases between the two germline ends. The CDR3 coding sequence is TGTGCCAGCAGTGAAGAGGGAAGACTAGCCAAAAACATTCAGTACTTC. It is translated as CASSEEGRLAKNIQYF. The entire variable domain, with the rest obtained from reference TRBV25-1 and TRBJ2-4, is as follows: EADIYQTPRYLVIGTGKKITLECSQTMGHDKMYWYQQDPGMELHLIHYSYGVNSTEKGDLSSESTVSRIRTEHFPLTLESARPSHTSQYLCASSEEGRLAKNIQYFGAGTRLSVL.

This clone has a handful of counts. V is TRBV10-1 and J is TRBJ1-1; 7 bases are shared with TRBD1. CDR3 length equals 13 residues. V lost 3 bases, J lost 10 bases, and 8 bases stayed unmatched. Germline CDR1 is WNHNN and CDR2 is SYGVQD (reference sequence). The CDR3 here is CASSDHDRVGAFF. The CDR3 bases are TGCGCCAGCAGTGACCATGACAGGGTAGGAGCTTTCTTT.

For the CDR3, the DNA is TGCGCCAGCAGTGACAGTTATAGCAATCAGCCCCAGCATTTT. It yields the protein CASSDSYSNQPQHF. The V and J genes are TRBV10-1 and TRBJ1-5; D not certain. V shed 3 bases and J shed 0 bases, with 6 bases lying between them. Per the germline V gene, CDR1 is WNHNN and CDR2 is SYGVQD (reference sequence). The length of the CDR3 is 14 residues.

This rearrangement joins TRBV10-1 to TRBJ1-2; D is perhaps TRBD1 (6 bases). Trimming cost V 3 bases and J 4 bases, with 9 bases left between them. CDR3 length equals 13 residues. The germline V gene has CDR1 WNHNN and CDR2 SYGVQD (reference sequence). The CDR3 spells CASSEGTSYGYTF. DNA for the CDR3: TGCGCCAGCAGTGAAGGGACATCCTATGGCTACACCTTC.

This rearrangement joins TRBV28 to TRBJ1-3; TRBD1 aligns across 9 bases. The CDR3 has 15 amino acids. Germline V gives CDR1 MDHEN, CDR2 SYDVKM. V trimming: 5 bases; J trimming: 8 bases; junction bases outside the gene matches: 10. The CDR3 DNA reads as TGTGCCAGCAGTCCGGGGACAGGGTGGGGATACACCATATATTTT. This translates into CASSPGTGWGYTIYF. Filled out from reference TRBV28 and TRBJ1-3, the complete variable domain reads DVKVTQSSRYLVKRTGEKVFLECVQDMDHENMFWYRQDPGLGLRLIYFSYDVKMKEKGDIPEGYSVSREKKERFSLILESASTNQTSMYLCASSPGTGWGYTIYFGEGSWLTVV.

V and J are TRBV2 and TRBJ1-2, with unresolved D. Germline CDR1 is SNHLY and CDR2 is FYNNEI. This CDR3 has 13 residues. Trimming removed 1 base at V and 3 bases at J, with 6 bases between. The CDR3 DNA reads TGTGCCAGCAGTGAAGAGCGGGACTATGGCTACACCTTC. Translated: CASSEERDYGYTF.